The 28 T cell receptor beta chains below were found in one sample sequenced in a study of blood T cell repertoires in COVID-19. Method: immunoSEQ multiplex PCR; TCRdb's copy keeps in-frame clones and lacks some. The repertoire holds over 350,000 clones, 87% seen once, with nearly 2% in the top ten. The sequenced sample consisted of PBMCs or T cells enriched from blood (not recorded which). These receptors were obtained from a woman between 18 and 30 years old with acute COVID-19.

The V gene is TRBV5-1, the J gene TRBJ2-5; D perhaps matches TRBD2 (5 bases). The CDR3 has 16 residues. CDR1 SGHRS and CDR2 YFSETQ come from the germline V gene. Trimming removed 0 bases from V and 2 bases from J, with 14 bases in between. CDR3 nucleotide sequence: TGCGCCAGCAGCTTGGCCGGTCTAGCAGCACAAGAGACCCAGTACTTC. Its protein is CASSLAGLAAQETQYF.

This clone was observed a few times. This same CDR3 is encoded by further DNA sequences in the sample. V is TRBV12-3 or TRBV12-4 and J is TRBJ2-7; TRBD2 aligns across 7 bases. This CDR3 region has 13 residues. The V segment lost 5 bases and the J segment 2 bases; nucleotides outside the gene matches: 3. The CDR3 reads CASSPGGTYEQYF. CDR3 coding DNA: TGTGCCAGCAGTCCCGGGGGGACCTACGAGCAGTACTTC.

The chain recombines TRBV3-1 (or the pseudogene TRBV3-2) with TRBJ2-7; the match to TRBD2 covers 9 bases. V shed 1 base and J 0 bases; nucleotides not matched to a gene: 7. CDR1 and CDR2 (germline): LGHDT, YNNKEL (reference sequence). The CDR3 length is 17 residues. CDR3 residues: CASSQVPSGMFSYEQYF. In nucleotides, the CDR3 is TGTGCCAGCAGCCAAGTTCCTAGCGGGATGTTCTCCTACGAGCAGTACTTC.

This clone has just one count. CDR3 bases: TGTGCCAGCAGCTTAGGTATCGGGGCTAATGAAAAACTGTTTTTT. Protein: CASSLGIGANEKLFF. The chain combines TRBV7-3 with TRBJ1-4; D unresolved. With 2 bases removed from V and 3 bases from J, the gap between germline ends came to 10 bases. The germline gives CDR1 SGHTA, CDR2 FQGTGA. CDR3 length: 15 amino acids.

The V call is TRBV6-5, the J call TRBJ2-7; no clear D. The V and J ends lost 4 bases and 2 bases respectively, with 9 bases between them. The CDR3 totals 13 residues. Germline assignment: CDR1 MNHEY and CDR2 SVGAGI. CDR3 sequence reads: CASSLAETYEQYF. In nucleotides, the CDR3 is TGTGCCAGCAGTTTGGCGGAAACCTACGAGCAGTACTTC.

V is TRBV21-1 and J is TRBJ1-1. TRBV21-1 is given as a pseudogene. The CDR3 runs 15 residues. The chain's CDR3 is CASSKGEPGNTEAFF. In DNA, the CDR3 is TGTGCCAGCAGCAAAGGGGAGCCGGGAAACACTGAAGCTTTCTTT.

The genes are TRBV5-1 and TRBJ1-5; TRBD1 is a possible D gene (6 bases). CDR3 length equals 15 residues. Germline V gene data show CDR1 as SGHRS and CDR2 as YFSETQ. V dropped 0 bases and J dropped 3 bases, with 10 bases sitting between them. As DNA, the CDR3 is TGCGCCAGCAGCTTGGCCGGACAGATCAATCAGCCCCAGCATTTT. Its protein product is CASSLAGQINQPQHF.

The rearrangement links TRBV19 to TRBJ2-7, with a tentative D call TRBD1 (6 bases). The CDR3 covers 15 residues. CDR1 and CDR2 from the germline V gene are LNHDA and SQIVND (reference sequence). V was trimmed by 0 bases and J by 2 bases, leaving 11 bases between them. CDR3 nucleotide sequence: TGTGCCAGTAGTATAGAAGTGGGGGCCCCCTACGAGCAGTACTTC. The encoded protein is CASSIEVGAPYEQYF.

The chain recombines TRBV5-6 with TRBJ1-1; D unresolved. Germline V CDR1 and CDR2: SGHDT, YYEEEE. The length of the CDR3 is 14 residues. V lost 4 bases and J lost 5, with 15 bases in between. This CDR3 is CASSLDGGVTEAFF. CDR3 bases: TGTGCCAGCAGCCTGGATGGCGGCGTGACTGAAGCTTTCTTT.

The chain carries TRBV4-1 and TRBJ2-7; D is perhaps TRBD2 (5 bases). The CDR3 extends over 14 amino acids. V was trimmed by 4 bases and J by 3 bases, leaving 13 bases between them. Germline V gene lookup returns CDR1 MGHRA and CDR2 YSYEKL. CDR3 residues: CASSRTDGNYEQYF. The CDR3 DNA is TGCGCCAGCAGCCGTACGGACGGGAACTACGAGCAGTACTTC.

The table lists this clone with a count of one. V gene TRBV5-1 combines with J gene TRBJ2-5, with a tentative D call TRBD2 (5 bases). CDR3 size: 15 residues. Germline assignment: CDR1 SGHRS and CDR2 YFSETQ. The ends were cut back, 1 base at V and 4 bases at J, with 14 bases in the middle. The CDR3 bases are TGCGCCAGCAGCTTGACCGGGATAGTAGTAGAGACCCAGTACTTC. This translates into CASSLTGIVVETQYF.

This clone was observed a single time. The DNA for the CDR3 is TGCGCCAGCAGTCCCGAGACCGGGGAGCTGTTTTTT. Translated, it gives CASSPETGELFF. This chain connects TRBV10-1 to TRBJ2-2, with D uncertain. The V and J ends lost 5 bases and 5 bases respectively, with 6 bases between them. CDR3 length equals 12 residues. Germline V gene data show CDR1 as WNHNN and CDR2 as SYGVQD (reference sequence).

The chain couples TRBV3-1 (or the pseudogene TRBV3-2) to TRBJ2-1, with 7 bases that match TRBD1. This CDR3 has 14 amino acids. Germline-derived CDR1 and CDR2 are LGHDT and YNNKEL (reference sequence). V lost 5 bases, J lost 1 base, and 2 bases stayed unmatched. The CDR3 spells CASSSGQSYNEQFF. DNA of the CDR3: TGTGCCAGCAGCTCGGGACAGTCCTACAATGAGCAGTTCTTC.

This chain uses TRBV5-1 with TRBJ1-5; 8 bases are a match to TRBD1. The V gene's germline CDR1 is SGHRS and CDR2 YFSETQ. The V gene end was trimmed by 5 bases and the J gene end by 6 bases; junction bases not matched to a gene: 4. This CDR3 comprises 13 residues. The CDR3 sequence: CASSSDRGQPQHF. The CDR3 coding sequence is TGCGCCAGCAGTTCCGACAGGGGTCAGCCCCAGCATTTT.

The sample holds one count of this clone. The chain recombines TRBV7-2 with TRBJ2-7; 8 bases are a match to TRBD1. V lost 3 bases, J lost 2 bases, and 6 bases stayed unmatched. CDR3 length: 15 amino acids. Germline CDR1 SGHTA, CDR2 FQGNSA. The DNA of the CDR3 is TGTGCCAGCAGCTTGACAGGGGTTATAGCCTACGAGCAGTACTTC. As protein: CASSLTGVIAYEQYF.

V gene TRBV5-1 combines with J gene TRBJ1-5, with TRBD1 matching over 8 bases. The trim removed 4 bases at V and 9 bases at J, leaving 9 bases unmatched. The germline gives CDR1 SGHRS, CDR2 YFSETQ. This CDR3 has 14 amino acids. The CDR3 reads CASSDGTGLLPQHF. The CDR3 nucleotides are TGCGCCAGCAGCGATGGGACAGGCTTATTGCCCCAGCATTTT.

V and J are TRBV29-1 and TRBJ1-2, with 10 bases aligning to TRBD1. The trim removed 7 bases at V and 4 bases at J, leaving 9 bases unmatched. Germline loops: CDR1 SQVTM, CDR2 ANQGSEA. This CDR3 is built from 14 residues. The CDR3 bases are TGCAGCGCAACTACCGGGACAGGGGCCTATGGCTACACCTTC. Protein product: CSATTGTGAYGYTF.

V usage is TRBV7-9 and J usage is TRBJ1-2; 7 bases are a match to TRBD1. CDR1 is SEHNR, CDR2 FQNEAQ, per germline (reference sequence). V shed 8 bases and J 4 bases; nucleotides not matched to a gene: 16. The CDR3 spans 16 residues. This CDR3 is CASSWDRNILTYGYTF. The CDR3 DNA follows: TGTGCCAGCTCCTGGGACAGAAATATCCTCACCTATGGCTACACCTTC.

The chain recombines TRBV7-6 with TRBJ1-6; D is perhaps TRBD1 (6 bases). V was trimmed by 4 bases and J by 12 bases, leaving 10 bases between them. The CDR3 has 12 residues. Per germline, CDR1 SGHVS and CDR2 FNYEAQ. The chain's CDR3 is CASSSQGLPLHF. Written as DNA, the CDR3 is TGTGCCAGCAGCTCACAGGGTTTACCCCTCCACTTT.

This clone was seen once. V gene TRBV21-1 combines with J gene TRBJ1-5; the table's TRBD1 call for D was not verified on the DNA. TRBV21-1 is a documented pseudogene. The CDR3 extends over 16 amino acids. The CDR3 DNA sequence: TGTGCCAGCAGCAAAGTCGACAGGGGGTTAGGTCAGCCCCAGCATTTT. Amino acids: CASSKVDRGLGQPQHF.

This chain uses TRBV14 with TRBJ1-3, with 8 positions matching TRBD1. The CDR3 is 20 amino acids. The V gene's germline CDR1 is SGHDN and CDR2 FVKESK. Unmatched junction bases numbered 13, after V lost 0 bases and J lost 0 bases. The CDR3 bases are TGTGCCAGCAGCCAAGATCGAGGCAGGGGGCCAATCTACTCTGGAAACACCATATATTTT. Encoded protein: CASSQDRGRGPIYSGNTIYF.

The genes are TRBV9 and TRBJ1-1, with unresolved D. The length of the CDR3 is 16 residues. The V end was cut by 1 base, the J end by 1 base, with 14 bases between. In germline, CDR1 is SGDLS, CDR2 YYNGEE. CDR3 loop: CASSVNSLGKNTEAFF. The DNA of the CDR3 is TGTGCCAGCAGCGTAAACTCTCTCGGGAAGAACACTGAAGCTTTCTTT.

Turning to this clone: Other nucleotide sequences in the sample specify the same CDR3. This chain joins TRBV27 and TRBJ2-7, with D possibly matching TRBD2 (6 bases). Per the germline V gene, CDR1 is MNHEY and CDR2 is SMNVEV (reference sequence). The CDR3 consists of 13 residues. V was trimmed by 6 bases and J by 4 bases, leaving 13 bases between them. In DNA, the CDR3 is TGTGCCAGCAGCCTTATCGGGGGATACGAGCAGTACTTC. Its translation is CASSLIGGYEQYF.

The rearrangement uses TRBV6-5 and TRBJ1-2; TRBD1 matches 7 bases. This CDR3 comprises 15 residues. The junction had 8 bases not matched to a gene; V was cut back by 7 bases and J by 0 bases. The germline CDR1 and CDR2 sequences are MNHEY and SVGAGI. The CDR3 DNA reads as TGTGCCAGCACCCGGGACAGCACAGCTAACTATGGCTACACCTTC. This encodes CASTRDSTANYGYTF.

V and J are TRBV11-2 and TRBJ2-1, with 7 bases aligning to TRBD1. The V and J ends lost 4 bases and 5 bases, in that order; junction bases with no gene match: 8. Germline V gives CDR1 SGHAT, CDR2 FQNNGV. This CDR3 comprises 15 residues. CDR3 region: CASSSRQGLNNEQFF. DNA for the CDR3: TGTGCCAGCAGCTCCCGACAGGGATTGAACAATGAGCAGTTCTTC.

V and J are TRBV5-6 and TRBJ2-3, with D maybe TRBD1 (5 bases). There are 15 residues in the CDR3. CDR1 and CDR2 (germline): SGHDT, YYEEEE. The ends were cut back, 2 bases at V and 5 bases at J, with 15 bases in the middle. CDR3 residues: CASSFPGRSIDTQYF. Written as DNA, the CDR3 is TGTGCCAGCAGCTTCCCAGGGCGATCAATAGATACGCAGTATTTT.

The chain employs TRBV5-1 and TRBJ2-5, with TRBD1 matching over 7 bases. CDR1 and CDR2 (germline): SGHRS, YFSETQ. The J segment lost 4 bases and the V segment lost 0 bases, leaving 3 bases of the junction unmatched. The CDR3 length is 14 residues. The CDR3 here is CASSLERTGETQYF. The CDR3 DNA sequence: TGCGCCAGCAGCTTGGAAAGGACAGGAGAGACCCAGTACTTC.

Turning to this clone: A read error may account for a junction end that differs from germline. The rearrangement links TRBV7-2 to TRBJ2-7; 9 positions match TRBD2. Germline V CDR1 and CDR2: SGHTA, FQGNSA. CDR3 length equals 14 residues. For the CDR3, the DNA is TGTGCCAGCAGCCTAGCGGGACTCTTCTACGAGCAGTACTTC. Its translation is CASSLAGLFYEQYF.